This T cell receptor (beta chain) was documented in a study of T-cell reconstitution after alpha-beta-depleted transplantation in children. TCRbeta library preparation incorporated unique molecular identifiers. TCRdb analysed the PCR reads with MiXCR anew, one entry per CDR3 protein. This sample has around 200,000 distinct CDR3 sequences, with roughly a tenth found just once. The CDR3 loop spans 13 amino acids. With V trimmed by 2 bases and J by 7 bases, 4 bases remained unmatched. From germline, CDR1 is SGHTA and CDR2 FQGNSA. The origin of this receptor is a human donor who donated a stem cell graft to a child with acute lymphoblastic leukemia. The material sequenced was PBMCs from the stem cell graft donor, taken from the stem cell graft. This chain joins TRBV7-2 and TRBJ1-2; 7 bases are shared with TRBD1. The CDR3 sequence is CASSLRGLGGYTF. The CDR3, as DNA: TGTGCCAGCAGCTTAAGGGGGCTAGGTGGCTACACCTTC.